The entry below describes one T cell receptor (beta chain). What it recognizes is unknown. The CDR3 loop spans 15 amino acids. The V gene's germline CDR1 is MDHEN and CDR2 SYDVKM. V lost 6 bases, J lost 4 bases, and 15 bases lay in between. These data are taken from a study of T cell repertoires in cytomegalovirus infection. Study-wide context: Through public TCR beta signatures, both CMV infection and matching HLA type were indicated.

MiXCR, run by TCRdb on the reads, gives a single entry per CDR3 protein. The sample has 350,000 to 400,000 distinct CDR3 sequences, nearly 35% seen once. The chain links TRBV28 to TRBJ1-4; D is unresolved. The sequence derives from a human donor in good health (CMV status not recorded). Some clones in this sample may be carry-over from other donors' samples. The source material was cultured PBMCs, sampled from culture after CMV antigen stimulation. The CDR3 DNA follows: TGTGCCAGCAGCTCTGATGTGGTTATTAATGAAAAACTGTTTTTT. Residues: CASSSDVVINEKLFF.